This TCR beta chain originates from a study of cytomegalovirus exposure and HLA in healthy donors. 60 Vbeta and 13 Jbeta primers were used in PCR. Assay used: immunoSEQ multiplex PCR; TCRdb lists only in-frame clones, some missing. Seen here are about 180,000 clones, 85% observed once, and the top ten hold 1%. Findings and limits, study-wide: The study recorded about 160 TCR beta chains that were cytomegalovirus-associated. Later analysis identified several of the most significant clusters that appeared linked to common viral pathogens.

Germline-derived CDR1 and CDR2 are SGHVS and FNYEAQ. CDR3 size: 17 residues. The J segment lost 5 bases and the V segment lost 1 base, leaving 12 bases of the junction unmatched. For this clone: Its antigen remains unidentified.

This rearrangement joins TRBV7-6 to TRBJ2-3; 7 bases align to TRBD2. This TCR was sampled from a boy aged 2 to 10 in good health and CMV-seronegative. Source material: PBMCs. CDR3 nucleotide sequence: TGTGCCAGCAGCTTAGGCTTATCCCTAGCGGCCGGAGATACGCAGTATTTT. It encodes CASSLGLSLAAGDTQYF. Based on the CDR3 plus reference TRBV7-6 and TRBJ2-3, the full variable domain is GAGVSQSPRYKVTKRGQDVALRCDPISGHVSLYWYRQALGQGPEFLTYFNYEAQQDKSGLPNDRFSAERPEGSISTLTIQRTEQRDSAMYRCASSLGLSLAAGDTQYFGPGTRLTVL.